The 8 T cell receptor beta chains presented below share a single source sample, sequenced in a study of T cell responses to AZD1222 COVID-19 vaccine. Data came from immunoSEQ multiplex PCR; TCRdb stores just in-frame clones and leaves some out. The table records 120,000 or so clones, around 89% of them present only once. Sequencing used peripheral blood, obtained on day 0 of MenACWY control vaccination. The source of these receptors is an adult in good health.

The J gene is TRBJ1-2, the V gene TRBV29-1; D is possibly TRBD1 (5 bases). Trimming removed 5 bases from V and 8 bases from J, with 15 bases in between. There are 12 residues in the CDR3. Germline values: CDR1 SQVTM, CDR2 ANQGSEA. In nucleotides, the CDR3 is TGCAGCGTTCTTCGGGACGTTTGGGGCTACACCTTC. This codes for CSVLRDVWGYTF.

This chain connects TRBV28 to TRBJ1-5; D gene unclear. The CDR3 has 16 residues. V lost 2 bases to trimming and J lost 5 bases, with 16 bases between them. Germline values: CDR1 MDHEN, CDR2 SYDVKM. DNA of the CDR3: TGTGCCAGCAGTTTAGGCGGCATACCAAACTATCAGCCCCAGCATTTT. Amino acid sequence: CASSLGGIPNYQPQHF.

This clone was detected only once. The chain couples TRBV21-1 to TRBJ1-2. TRBV21-1 is marked as a pseudogene. The CDR3 consists of 11 residues. In nucleotides, the CDR3 is TGTGCCAGCAGGGGTAACTATGGCTACACCTTC. Its protein is CASRGNYGYTF.

This chain connects TRBV9 to TRBJ1-1; D might be TRBD1 (6 bases). Germline assignment: CDR1 SGDLS and CDR2 YYNGEE. This CDR3 has 14 residues. Between the trimmed V and J ends, which lost 2 bases and 3 bases, there was a span of 11 bases. This CDR3 is CASSVGQRDTEAFF. DNA of the CDR3: TGTGCCAGCAGCGTTGGACAGCGGGACACTGAAGCTTTCTTT.

The rearrangement uses TRBV2 and TRBJ1-6; the match to TRBD1 covers 9 bases. Germline V CDR1 and CDR2: SNHLY, FYNNEI. The J segment lost 7 bases and the V segment lost 7 bases, leaving 5 bases of the junction unmatched. This CDR3 comprises 14 residues. The CDR3: CASIRDRDNSPLHF. The CDR3 DNA reads TGTGCCAGCATCCGGGACAGGGACAATTCACCCCTCCACTTT.

There are a few counts of this clone. This chain connects TRBV5-5 to TRBJ2-1; 8 nucleotides match TRBD1. Trimming removed 4 bases from V and 1 base from J; junction bases left unmatched: 7. Germline CDR1 and CDR2: SGHKS and YYEKEE (reference sequence). This CDR3 spans 16 amino acids. The DNA for the CDR3 is TGTGCCAGCAGCCTTATAACAGGGGGATCCTACAATGAGCAGTTCTTC. Translating it yields CASSLITGGSYNEQFF.

The V call is TRBV29-1, the J call TRBJ1-1; a possible D gene is TRBD1 (5 bases). Deletions cut 4 bases from V and 1 base from J, with 19 bases between. Germline lookup yields CDR1 SQVTM and CDR2 ANQGSEA. The CDR3 runs 16 residues. Here the CDR3 reads CSVAAREGSRNTEAFF. The CDR3 region has the DNA TGCAGCGTTGCAGCCAGGGAGGGATCGCGGAACACTGAAGCTTTCTTT.

The chain is built from TRBV7-8 and TRBJ1-2, with D maybe TRBD1 (5 bases). The CDR3 is made up of 14 amino acids. The V and J ends lost 5 bases and 5 bases respectively, with 15 bases between them. In germline, CDR1 is SGHVS, CDR2 FQNEAQ. CDR3 region: CASSAPGTPYGYTF. CDR3 in DNA: TGTGCCAGCAGCGCCCCTGGGACGCCTTATGGCTACACCTTC.